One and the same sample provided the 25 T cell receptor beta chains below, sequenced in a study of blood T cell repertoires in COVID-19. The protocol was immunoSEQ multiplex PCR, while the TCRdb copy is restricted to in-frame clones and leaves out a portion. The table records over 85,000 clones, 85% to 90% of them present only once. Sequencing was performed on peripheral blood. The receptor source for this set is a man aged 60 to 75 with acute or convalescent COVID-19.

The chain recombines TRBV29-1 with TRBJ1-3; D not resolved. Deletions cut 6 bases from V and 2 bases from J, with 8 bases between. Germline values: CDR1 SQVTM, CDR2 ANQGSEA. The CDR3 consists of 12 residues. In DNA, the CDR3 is TGCAGCGTGGAGAGGACTGGAAACACCATATATTTT. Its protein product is CSVERTGNTIYF. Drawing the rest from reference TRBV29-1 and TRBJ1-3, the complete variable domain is SAVISQKPSRDICQRGTSLTIQCQVDSQVTMMFWYRQQPGQSLTLIATANQGSEATYESGFVIDKFPISRPNLTFSTLTVSNMSPEDSSIYLCSVERTGNTIYFGEGSWLTVV.

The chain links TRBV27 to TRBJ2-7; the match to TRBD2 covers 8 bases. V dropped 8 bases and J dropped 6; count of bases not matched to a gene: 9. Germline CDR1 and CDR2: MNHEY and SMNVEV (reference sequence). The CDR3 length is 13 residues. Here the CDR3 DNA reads TGTGCCAGCCGAATAAGCGGGAGCGCCGAGCAGTACTTC. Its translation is CASRISGSAEQYF.

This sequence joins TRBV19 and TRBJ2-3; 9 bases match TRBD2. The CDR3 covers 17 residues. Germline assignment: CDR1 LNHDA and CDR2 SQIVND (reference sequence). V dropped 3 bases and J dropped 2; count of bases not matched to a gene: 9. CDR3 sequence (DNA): TGTGCCAGTAGTATGATAGGAGCGGGGGGACCCACAGATACGCAGTATTTT. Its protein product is CASSMIGAGGPTDTQYF. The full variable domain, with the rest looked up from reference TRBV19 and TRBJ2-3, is DGGITQSPKYLFRKEGQNVTLSCEQNLNHDAMYWYRQDPGQGLRLIYYSQIVNDFQKGDIAEGYSVSREKKESFPLTVTSAQKNPTAFYLCASSMIGAGGPTDTQYFGPGTRLTVL.

CDR3 nucleotide sequence: TGCGCCAGCAGTCATTTTTCCGGGACAGGGGGAAATTCACCCCTCCACTTT. Translated, it gives CASSHFSGTGGNSPLHF. The chain is built from TRBV4-1 and TRBJ1-6; TRBD1 agrees at 11 bases. The CDR3 totals 17 residues. Germline V CDR1 and CDR2: MGHRA, YSYEKL. J lost 7 bases, V lost 6 bases, and 11 bases had no gene match.

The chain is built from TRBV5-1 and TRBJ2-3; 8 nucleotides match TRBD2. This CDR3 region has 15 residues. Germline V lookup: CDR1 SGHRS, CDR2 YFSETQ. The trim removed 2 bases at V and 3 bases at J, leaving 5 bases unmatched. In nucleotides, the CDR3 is TGCGCCAGCAGCTTTCGGGAGGGCCTAACAGATACGCAGTATTTT. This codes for CASSFREGLTDTQYF.

The CDR3 spells CASSRGTGVYGYTF. CDR3 bases: TGCGCCAGCAGCAGAGGGACAGGCGTTTATGGCTACACCTTC. The gene calls are TRBV5-1 and TRBJ1-2, with TRBD1 matching 8 bases. The V gene end was trimmed by 4 bases and the J gene end by 5 bases; junction bases not matched to a gene: 7. CDR3 size: 14 residues. CDR1 and CDR2 (germline): SGHRS, YFSETQ. The whole variable domain, remainder taken from reference TRBV5-1 and TRBJ1-2, is KAGVTQTPRYLIKTRGQQVTLSCSPISGHRSVSWYQQTPGQGLQFLFEYFSETQRNKGNFPGRFSGRQFSNSRSEMNVSTLELGDSALYLCASSRGTGVYGYTFGSGTRLTVV.

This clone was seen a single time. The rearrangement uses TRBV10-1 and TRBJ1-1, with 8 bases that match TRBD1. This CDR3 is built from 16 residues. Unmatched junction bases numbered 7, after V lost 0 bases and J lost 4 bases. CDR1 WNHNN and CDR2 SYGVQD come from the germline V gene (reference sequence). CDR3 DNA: TGCGCCAGCAGTGAGTCGAAGGCAGGGGGCATCACTGAAGCTTTCTTT. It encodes CASSESKAGGITEAFF.

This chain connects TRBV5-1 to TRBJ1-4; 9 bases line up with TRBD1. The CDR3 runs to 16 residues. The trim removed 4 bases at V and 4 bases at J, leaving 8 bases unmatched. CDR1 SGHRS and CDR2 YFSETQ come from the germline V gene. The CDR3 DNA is TGCGCCAGCAGCCGCCGGACAGGGGACAATAATGAAAAACTGTTTTTT. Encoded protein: CASSRRTGDNNEKLFF.

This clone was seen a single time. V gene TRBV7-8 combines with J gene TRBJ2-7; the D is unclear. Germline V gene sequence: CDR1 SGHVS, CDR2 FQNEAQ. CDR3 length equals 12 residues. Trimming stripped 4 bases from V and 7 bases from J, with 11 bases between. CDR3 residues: CASSSPQLEQYF. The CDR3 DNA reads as TGTGCCAGCAGCTCCCCCCAACTTGAGCAGTACTTC.

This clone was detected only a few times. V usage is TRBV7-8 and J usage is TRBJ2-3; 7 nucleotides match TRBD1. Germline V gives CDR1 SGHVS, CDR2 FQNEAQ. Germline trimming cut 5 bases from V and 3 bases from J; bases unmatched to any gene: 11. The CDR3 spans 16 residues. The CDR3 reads CASSITGTALTDTQYF. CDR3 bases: TGTGCCAGCAGCATAACCGGGACAGCTTTAACAGATACGCAGTATTTT.

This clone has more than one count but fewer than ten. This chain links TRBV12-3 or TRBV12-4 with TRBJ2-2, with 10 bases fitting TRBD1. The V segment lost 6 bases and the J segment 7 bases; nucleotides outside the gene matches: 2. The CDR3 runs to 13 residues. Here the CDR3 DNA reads TGTGCCAGCAGGGACAGGGGGTACGGGGAGCTGTTTTTT. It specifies CASRDRGYGELFF.

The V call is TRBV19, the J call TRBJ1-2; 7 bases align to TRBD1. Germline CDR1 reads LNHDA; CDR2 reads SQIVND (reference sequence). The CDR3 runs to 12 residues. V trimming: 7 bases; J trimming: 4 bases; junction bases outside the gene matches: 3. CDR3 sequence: CASTRDSYGYTF. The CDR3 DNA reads TGTGCCAGTACCAGGGACAGCTATGGCTACACCTTC.

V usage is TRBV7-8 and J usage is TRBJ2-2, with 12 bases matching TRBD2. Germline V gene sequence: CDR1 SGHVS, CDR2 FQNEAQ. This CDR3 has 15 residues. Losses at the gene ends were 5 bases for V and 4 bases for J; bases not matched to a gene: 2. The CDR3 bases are TGTGCCAGCAGCCCTAGCGGGGGGGTCACCGGGGAGCTGTTTTTT. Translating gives CASSPSGGVTGELFF.

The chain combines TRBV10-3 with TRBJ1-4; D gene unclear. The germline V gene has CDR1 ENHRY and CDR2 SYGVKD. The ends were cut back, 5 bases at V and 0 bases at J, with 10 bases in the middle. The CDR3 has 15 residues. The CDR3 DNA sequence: TGTGCCATCAGTCCCCGGGTGGCAACTAATGAAAAACTGTTTTTT. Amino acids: CAISPRVATNEKLFF.

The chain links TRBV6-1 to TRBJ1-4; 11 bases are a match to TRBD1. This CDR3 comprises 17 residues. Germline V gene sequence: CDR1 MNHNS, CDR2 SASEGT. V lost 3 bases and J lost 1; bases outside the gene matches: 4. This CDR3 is CASSDRTGGQTNEKLFF. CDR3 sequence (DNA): TGTGCCAGCAGTGACCGGACAGGGGGCCAAACTAATGAAAAACTGTTTTTT.

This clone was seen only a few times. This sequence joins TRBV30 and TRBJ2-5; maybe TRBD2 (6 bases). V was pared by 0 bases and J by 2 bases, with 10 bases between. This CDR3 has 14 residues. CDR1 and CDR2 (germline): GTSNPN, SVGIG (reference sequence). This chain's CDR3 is CAWSVRGGQETQYF. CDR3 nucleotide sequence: TGTGCCTGGAGTGTACGCGGAGGGCAAGAGACCCAGTACTTC.

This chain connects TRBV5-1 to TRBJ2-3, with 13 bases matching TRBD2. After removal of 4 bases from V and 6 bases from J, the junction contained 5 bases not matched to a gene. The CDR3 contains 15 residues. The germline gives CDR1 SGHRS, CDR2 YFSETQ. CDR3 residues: CASSETSGGSDTQYF. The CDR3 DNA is TGCGCCAGCAGCGAGACTAGCGGGGGGTCGGATACGCAGTATTTT. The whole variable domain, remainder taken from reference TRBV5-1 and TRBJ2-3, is KAGVTQTPRYLIKTRGQQVTLSCSPISGHRSVSWYQQTPGQGLQFLFEYFSETQRNKGNFPGRFSGRQFSNSRSEMNVSTLELGDSALYLCASSETSGGSDTQYFGPGTRLTVL.

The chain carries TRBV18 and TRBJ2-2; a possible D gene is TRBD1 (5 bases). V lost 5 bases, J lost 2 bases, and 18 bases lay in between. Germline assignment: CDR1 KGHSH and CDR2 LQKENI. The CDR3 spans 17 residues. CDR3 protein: CASSEALTVLNTGELFF. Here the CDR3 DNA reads TGTGCCAGCTCAGAGGCCCTGACAGTTCTTAACACCGGGGAGCTGTTTTTT.

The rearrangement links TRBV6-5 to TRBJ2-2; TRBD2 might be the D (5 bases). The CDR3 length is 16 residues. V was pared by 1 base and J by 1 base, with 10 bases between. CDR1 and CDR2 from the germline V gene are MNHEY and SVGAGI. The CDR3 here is CASSYFASMNTGELFF. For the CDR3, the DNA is TGTGCCAGCAGTTACTTTGCTAGCATGAACACCGGGGAGCTGTTTTTT.

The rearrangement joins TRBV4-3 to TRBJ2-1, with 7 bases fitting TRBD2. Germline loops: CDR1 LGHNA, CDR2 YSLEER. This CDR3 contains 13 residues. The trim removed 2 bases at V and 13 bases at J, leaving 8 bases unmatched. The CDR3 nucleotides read TGCGCCAGCAGCCAAAGGACCGGGACTATTCAGTTCTTC. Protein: CASSQRTGTIQFF.

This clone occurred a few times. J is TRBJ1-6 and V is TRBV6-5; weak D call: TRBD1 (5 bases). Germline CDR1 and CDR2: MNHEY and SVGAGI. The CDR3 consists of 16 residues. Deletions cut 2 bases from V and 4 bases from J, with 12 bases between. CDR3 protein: CASSYRTTAYNSPLHF. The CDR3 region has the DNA TGTGCCAGCAGTTACCGGACGACAGCTTATAATTCACCCCTCCACTTT.

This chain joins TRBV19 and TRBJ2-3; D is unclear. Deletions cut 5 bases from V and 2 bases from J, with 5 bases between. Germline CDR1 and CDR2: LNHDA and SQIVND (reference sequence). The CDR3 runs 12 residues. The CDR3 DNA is TGTGCCAGTAGTCCTTTCACAGATACGCAGTATTTT. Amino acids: CASSPFTDTQYF.

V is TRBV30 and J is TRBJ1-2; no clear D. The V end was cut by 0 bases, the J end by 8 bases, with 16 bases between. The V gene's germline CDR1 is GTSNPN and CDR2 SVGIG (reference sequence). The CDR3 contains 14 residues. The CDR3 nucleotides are TGTGCCTGGAGTGTATTTGGTCGGCCAGGAGGCTACACCTTC. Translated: CAWSVFGRPGGYTF.

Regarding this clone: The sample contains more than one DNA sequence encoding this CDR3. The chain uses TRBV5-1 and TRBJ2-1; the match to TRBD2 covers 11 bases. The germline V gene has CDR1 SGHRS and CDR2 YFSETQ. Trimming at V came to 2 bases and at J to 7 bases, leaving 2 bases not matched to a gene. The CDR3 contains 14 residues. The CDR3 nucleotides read TGCGCCAGCAGCTTTAGCGGGGGGGCGAATGAGCAGTTCTTC. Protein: CASSFSGGANEQFF. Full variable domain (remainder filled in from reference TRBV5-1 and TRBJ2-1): KAGVTQTPRYLIKTRGQQVTLSCSPISGHRSVSWYQQTPGQGLQFLFEYFSETQRNKGNFPGRFSGRQFSNSRSEMNVSTLELGDSALYLCASSFSGGANEQFFGPGTRLTVL.

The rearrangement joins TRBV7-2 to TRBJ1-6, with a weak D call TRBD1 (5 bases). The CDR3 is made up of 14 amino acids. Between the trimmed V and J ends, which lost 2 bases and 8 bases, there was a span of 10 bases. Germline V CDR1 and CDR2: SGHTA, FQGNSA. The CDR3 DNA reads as TGTGCCAGCAGCTTACAGGGCAGTTATTCACCCCTCCACTTT. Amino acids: CASSLQGSYSPLHF.